These 30 T cell receptor beta chains were all obtained from the same sample, sequenced in a study of shared clonotypes between healthy human individuals. Naive CD8 cells comprised CD45RO-negative, CCR7-positively selected cells, excluding terminally differentiated effector memory CD45RA+ cells. Sequenced by immunoSEQ multiplex PCR; TCRdb stores in-frame clones only, minus some. The profile shows around 650,000 clones, approximately 96% of them singletons. Specimen: naive CD8+ T cells sorted from blood. These receptors originate from a woman between 25 and 40 years old in good health.

This clone has only a few counts. The gene calls are TRBV19 and TRBJ1-2; tentatively, D is TRBD1 (5 bases). The CDR3 covers 15 residues. V was pared by 7 bases and J by 4 bases, with 19 bases between. Germline V gene data show CDR1 as LNHDA and CDR2 as SQIVND (reference sequence). DNA for the CDR3: TGTGCCAGTACCGCGGTCGGGGGTTTTGTCTATGGCTACACCTTC. Protein sequence: CASTAVGGFVYGYTF.

This rearrangement joins TRBV6-1 to TRBJ2-7; the match to TRBD1 covers 9 bases. With V trimmed by 5 bases and J by 3 bases, 2 bases remained unmatched. This CDR3 has 13 amino acids. Germline V gene lookup returns CDR1 MNHNS and CDR2 SASEGT. This CDR3 is CASSTDRGYEQYF. As DNA, the CDR3 is TGTGCCAGCAGTACGGACAGGGGCTACGAGCAGTACTTC.

The V gene is TRBV5-6, the J gene TRBJ2-7; TRBD1 agrees at 9 bases. The junction had 5 bases not matched to a gene; V was cut back by 4 bases and J by 3 bases. In germline, CDR1 is SGHDT, CDR2 YYEEEE. The CDR3 has 14 amino acids. The CDR3 here is CASSMDRGDYEQYF. CDR3 nucleotides: TGTGCCAGCAGCATGGACAGGGGAGACTACGAGCAGTACTTC.

The chain recombines TRBV27 with TRBJ2-7; perhaps D is TRBD1 or TRBD2 (5 bases each). Per the germline V gene, CDR1 is MNHEY and CDR2 is SMNVEV (reference sequence). The CDR3 sequence is 13 residues long. V shed 4 bases and J shed 3 bases, with 10 bases lying between them. The CDR3 spells CASSWDRYYEQYF. The CDR3 coding sequence is TGTGCCAGCAGTTGGGACCGCTACTACGAGCAGTACTTC.

The chain combines TRBV27 with TRBJ2-1; the match to TRBD1 covers 10 bases. The V segment lost 2 bases and the J segment 4 bases; nucleotides outside the gene matches: 8. The germline V gene encodes CDR1 MNHEY and CDR2 SMNVEV (reference sequence). The CDR3 sequence is 17 residues long. CDR3 residues: CASSLMGTGASYNEQFF. In nucleotides, the CDR3 is TGTGCCAGCAGTTTAATGGGGACAGGGGCCTCTTACAATGAGCAGTTCTTC.

The chain couples TRBV2 to TRBJ2-1; either TRBD1 or TRBD2 may supply D (5 bases each). The CDR3 runs to 13 residues. Trimming cost V 8 bases and J 4 bases, with 12 bases left between them. Germline loops: CDR1 SNHLY, CDR2 FYNNEI. CDR3 protein: CASGTTSYNEQFF. DNA for the CDR3: TGTGCCAGCGGGACCACTTCTTACAATGAGCAGTTCTTC.

The chain is built from TRBV5-6 and TRBJ2-1, with 8 bases fitting TRBD2. The V gene end was trimmed by 0 bases and the J gene end by 2 bases; junction bases not matched to a gene: 1. The CDR3 spans 15 residues. CDR1 is SGHDT, CDR2 YYEEEE, per germline. CDR3 sequence reads: CASSLEREPYNEQFF. The CDR3 DNA sequence: TGTGCCAGCAGCTTGGAGCGGGAGCCCTACAATGAGCAGTTCTTC.

This clone appeared once. The genes are TRBV7-2 and TRBJ2-1; weak D call: TRBD1 (6 bases). V lost 5 bases, J lost 8 bases, and 22 bases lay in between. The germline V gene has CDR1 SGHTA and CDR2 FQGNSA. CDR3 size: 16 residues. This CDR3 is CASSPELYREGDEQFF. The CDR3 DNA sequence: TGTGCCAGCAGCCCCGAGCTCTATAGAGAGGGGGATGAGCAGTTCTTC. The full variable domain, with the rest looked up from reference TRBV7-2 and TRBJ2-1, is GAGVSQSPSNKVTEKGKDVELRCDPISGHTALYWYRQSLGQGLEFLIYFQGNSAPDKSGLPSDRFSAERTGGSVSTLTIQRTQQEDSAVYLCASSPELYREGDEQFFGPGTRLTVL.

As concerns this clone: Within the sample, other DNA sequences also encode this same CDR3. This chain links TRBV4-1 with TRBJ2-2; D is unresolved. The CDR3 covers 13 residues. V lost 3 bases, J lost 3 bases, and 5 bases lay in between. Germline V gives CDR1 MGHRA, CDR2 YSYEKL. CDR3 region: CASSHGYTGELFF. In nucleotides, the CDR3 is TGCGCCAGCAGCCATGGGTACACCGGGGAGCTGTTTTTT.

The rearrangement joins TRBV7-9 to TRBJ2-3; D might be TRBD2 (5 bases). Trimming stripped 4 bases from V and 2 bases from J, with 10 bases between. Germline CDR1 and CDR2: SEHNR and FQNEAQ (reference sequence). The CDR3 has 14 amino acids. The CDR3 DNA follows: TGTGCCAGCAGCTCTAGGACTGACACAGATACGCAGTATTTT. This translates into CASSSRTDTDTQYF. Based on the CDR3 plus reference TRBV7-9 and TRBJ2-3, the full variable domain is DTGVSQNPRHKITKRGQNVTFRCDPISEHNRLYWYRQTLGQGPEFLTYFQNEAQLEKSRLLSDRFSAERPKGSFSTLEIQRTEQGDSAMYLCASSSRTDTDTQYFGPGTRLTVL.

The rearrangement uses TRBV5-4 and TRBJ2-3; 8 nucleotides match TRBD2. CDR3 size: 15 residues. The germline V gene has CDR1 SGHNT and CDR2 YYREEE (reference sequence). The trim removed 4 bases at V and 2 bases at J, leaving 6 bases unmatched. CDR3 coding DNA: TGTGCCAGCAGCACAATAGCGGGGCTCACAGATACGCAGTATTTT. Amino acid sequence: CASSTIAGLTDTQYF.

The genes are TRBV28 and TRBJ1-1; D is ambiguous. V lost 6 bases, J lost 4 bases, and 24 bases lay in between. This CDR3 region has 17 residues. From germline, CDR1 is MDHEN and CDR2 SYDVKM. CDR3 DNA sequence: TGTGCCAGCAGCCCTCTAAGGGCGCTCCAAACGAGCACTGAAGCTTTCTTT. Amino acid sequence: CASSPLRALQTSTEAFF.

The V call is TRBV5-1, the J call TRBJ2-1; no firm D call. The V and J ends lost 0 bases and 9 bases respectively, with 10 bases between them. The CDR3 loop spans 13 amino acids. In germline, CDR1 is SGHRS, CDR2 YFSETQ. CDR3 amino acids: CASSLVPTREQFF. DNA of the CDR3: TGCGCCAGCAGCTTGGTTCCTACCCGTGAGCAGTTCTTC.

The genes are TRBV19 and TRBJ1-5; D unresolved. Trimming cost V 9 bases and J 3 bases, with 18 bases left between them. The CDR3 covers 15 residues. The germline V gene encodes CDR1 LNHDA and CDR2 SQIVND (reference sequence). Here the CDR3 DNA reads TGTGCCAGCCATGGGAGTACGCTTTCCAATCAGCCCCAGCATTTT. Its translation: CASHGSTLSNQPQHF.

The V and J genes are TRBV5-4 and TRBJ2-1; 7 bases agree with TRBD2. The ends lost 10 bases at V and 8 bases at J; junction bases unmatched: 9. This CDR3 is built from 12 residues. Germline CDR1 reads SGHNT; CDR2 reads YYREEE (reference sequence). The CDR3 DNA follows: TGTGCCTGGGGACTATCTGGGCATGAGCAGTTCTTC. Its protein is CAWGLSGHEQFF.

The chain has TRBV29-1 and TRBJ2-1, with D unclear. Germline assignment: CDR1 SQVTM and CDR2 ANQGSEA. Trimming left V 4 bases short and J 6 bases short, with 4 bases between. This CDR3 is built from 10 residues. The chain's CDR3 is CSVVRNEQFF. For the CDR3, the DNA is TGCAGCGTTGTTCGCAATGAGCAGTTCTTC.

This sequence joins TRBV4-1 and TRBJ1-5; D uncertain. CDR1 MGHRA and CDR2 YSYEKL come from the germline V gene. The CDR3 covers 16 residues. Trimming removed 0 bases from V and 0 bases from J, with 9 bases in between. CDR3 residues: CASSQEGQNSNQPQHF. CDR3 nucleotide sequence: TGCGCCAGCAGCCAAGAAGGTCAGAATAGCAATCAGCCCCAGCATTTT.

In its sample, this clone was seen once. V gene TRBV7-9 combines with J gene TRBJ2-1; the match to TRBD2 covers 11 bases. The trim removed 5 bases at V and 7 bases at J, leaving 10 bases unmatched. This CDR3 contains 16 residues. Germline-derived CDR1 and CDR2 are SEHNR and FQNEAQ (reference sequence). The CDR3 is CASSPDRSGRENEQFF. The CDR3 coding sequence is TGTGCCAGCAGCCCAGACCGTAGCGGGAGGGAAAATGAGCAGTTCTTC.

The chain couples TRBV18 to TRBJ2-7; D remains ambiguous. V gave up 3 bases and J gave up 0 bases, with 9 bases separating them. Germline lookup yields CDR1 KGHSH and CDR2 LQKENI. The CDR3 loop spans 14 amino acids. The CDR3 DNA follows: TGTGCCAGCTCACCTGAGGAAAGCTCCTACGAGCAGTACTTC. Translating it yields CASSPEESSYEQYF.

This clone was found once. The rearrangement joins TRBV4-1 to TRBJ1-1, with a tentative D call TRBD1 (5 bases). The V gene's germline CDR1 is MGHRA and CDR2 YSYEKL. This CDR3 spans 14 amino acids. V was clipped by 3 bases and J by 2 bases, with 10 bases between them. The CDR3 sequence: CASSQGVGNTEAFF. The CDR3 bases are TGCGCCAGCAGCCAGGGGGTAGGTAACACTGAAGCTTTCTTT.

The chain combines TRBV7-9 with TRBJ2-2; tentatively, D is TRBD1 (6 bases). CDR3 length equals 17 residues. CDR1 is SEHNR and CDR2 is FQNEAQ in the germline V gene (reference sequence). Trimming took off 5 bases at V and 2 bases at J, with 18 bases between the two ends. The CDR3: CASSASPGTPNTGELFF. In DNA, the CDR3 is TGTGCCAGCAGCGCTTCTCCCGGGACACCTAACACCGGGGAGCTGTTTTTT.

The chain has TRBV7-2 and TRBJ1-2; tentatively, D is TRBD1 (6 bases). Germline V CDR1 and CDR2: SGHTA, FQGNSA. V lost 5 bases to trimming and J lost 1 base, with 14 bases between them. The CDR3 runs to 15 residues. The CDR3 here is CASSASDSLNYGYTF. CDR3 sequence (DNA): TGTGCCAGCAGCGCCTCGGACAGCCTTAACTATGGCTACACCTTC.

The rearrangement joins TRBV12-5 to TRBJ2-7; D is ambiguous. Germline V gene data show CDR1 as LGHNT and CDR2 as FRNRAP. The CDR3 has 13 amino acids. V dropped 9 bases and J dropped 0 bases, with 12 bases sitting between them. The CDR3 here is CASRSESSYEQYF. The CDR3 nucleotides are TGTGCTAGCAGAAGCGAAAGCTCCTACGAGCAGTACTTC.

The J gene is TRBJ1-5, the V gene TRBV7-6; possibly TRBD1 for D (5 bases). The germline CDR1 and CDR2 sequences are SGHVS and FNYEAQ. The CDR3 extends over 15 amino acids. V gave up 5 bases and J gave up 5 bases, with 16 bases separating them. CDR3 DNA: TGTGCCAGCAGCCAAATCGGAGGGGCAGATCAGCCCCAGCATTTT. It yields the protein CASSQIGGADQPQHF.

This chain uses TRBV11-2 with TRBJ1-1; TRBD1 aligns across 8 bases. Unmatched junction bases numbered 5, after V lost 5 bases and J lost 0 bases. The CDR3 sequence is 15 residues long. CDR1 is SGHAT and CDR2 is FQNNGV in the germline V gene. The CDR3 loop is CASSVDRAMNTEAFF. For the CDR3, the DNA is TGTGCCAGCAGCGTGGACAGGGCGATGAACACTGAAGCTTTCTTT.

This chain uses TRBV13 with TRBJ2-1; 10 bases agree with TRBD2. V was clipped by 5 bases and J by 0 bases; unmatched bases: 7. This CDR3 comprises 17 residues. Germline CDR1 reads PRHDT; CDR2 reads FYEKMQ (reference sequence). The CDR3 DNA is TGTGCCAGCAGCCCCGGGACTAGCGTTTTCTCCTACAATGAGCAGTTCTTC. Translating it yields CASSPGTSVFSYNEQFF.

This chain links TRBV28 with TRBJ1-2, with TRBD1 matching over 8 bases. The CDR3 length is 13 residues. Trimming at V came to 4 bases and at J to 7 bases, leaving 5 bases not matched to a gene. Germline assignment: CDR1 MDHEN and CDR2 SYDVKM. The DNA for the CDR3 is TGTGCCAGCAGTTGGACAGGGAAGCTTGGCTACACCTTC. It yields the protein CASSWTGKLGYTF.

This chain links TRBV7-9 with TRBJ2-7; 7 bases map to TRBD1. V lost 3 bases and J lost 3; bases outside the gene matches: 5. This CDR3 is built from 14 residues. CDR1 and CDR2 from the germline V gene are SEHNR and FQNEAQ (reference sequence). The CDR3 spells CASSFRDSVYEQYF. The CDR3 DNA reads as TGTGCCAGCAGCTTCCGGGACAGTGTCTACGAGCAGTACTTC. Complete variable domain (other parts from reference TRBV7-9 and TRBJ2-7): DTGVSQNPRHKITKRGQNVTFRCDPISEHNRLYWYRQTLGQGPEFLTYFQNEAQLEKSRLLSDRFSAERPKGSFSTLEIQRTEQGDSAMYLCASSFRDSVYEQYFGPGTRLTVT.

This rearrangement joins TRBV5-6 to TRBJ2-1; D gene unclear. The CDR3 runs 15 residues. Germline CDR1 and CDR2: SGHDT and YYEEEE. V lost 4 bases and J 0 bases, leaving 11 bases between the germline ends. The CDR3 protein is CASSLGVSSYNEQFF. In DNA, the CDR3 is TGTGCCAGCAGCCTTGGAGTTAGCTCCTACAATGAGCAGTTCTTC.

The V call is TRBV2, the J call TRBJ2-3; D may be TRBD2 (5 bases). Germline V gene sequence: CDR1 SNHLY, CDR2 FYNNEI. This CDR3 has 16 residues. V shed 7 bases and J shed 2 bases, with 19 bases lying between them. The CDR3 coding sequence is TGTGCCAGCAATGACGGGGAACCAGCGGTCACAGATACGCAGTATTTT. The encoded protein is CASNDGEPAVTDTQYF.